A selection of T cell receptor beta chains follows, all from one sample in a study of blood T cell repertoires in COVID-19. Only in-frame clones appear in the TCRdb table, and some are missing; sequencing was by immunoSEQ multiplex PCR. The sample shows around 79,000 clones, approximately 80% of them seen only once. Sequencing was done on a sample of peripheral blood. These receptors all stem from a woman in her sixties or seventies with acute or convalescent COVID-19. Each CDR3 is given with its conserved first and last residue.

cdr3_aa	cdr3_length	j_call	v_call
CASSFNRANGELFF	14	TRBJ2-2	TRBV11-2
CASSRQGGTEAFF	13	TRBJ1-1	TRBV7-2
CASRASGQGNYGYTF	15	TRBJ1-2	TRBV9
CASSQERGGADTQYF	15	TRBJ2-3	TRBV4-2
CSVATGTMQPQHF	13	TRBJ1-5	TRBV29-1
CAWSVRRSSYNSPLHF	16	TRBJ1-6	TRBV30
CASSFRRDTEAFF	13	TRBJ1-1	TRBV12-3/TRBV12-4
CASRPRGDYTEAFF	14	TRBJ1-1	TRBV27
CASSDTGWDPKLFF	14	TRBJ1-4	TRBV6-1
CASRTGDSPLHF	12	TRBJ1-6	TRBV2
CASSYGTSGNTIYF	14	TRBJ1-3	TRBV6-5
CASSYPDRARELFF	14	TRBJ2-2	TRBV6-6
CASSLSLVGGTEAFF	15	TRBJ1-1	TRBV27
CASSNQNQPQHF	12	TRBJ1-5	TRBV19
CATRADRGPGANVLTF	16	TRBJ2-6	TRBV24-1
CSVEDRGGQYF	11	TRBJ2-7	TRBV29-1
CASSSAGLKENEQFF	15	TRBJ2-1	TRBV19
CASSIDGTAGNTIYF	15	TRBJ1-3	TRBV19
CATSILSGASYEQYF	15	TRBJ2-7	TRBV15
CSAASGEEAFF	11	TRBJ1-1	TRBV20-1
CASSVSDTANYGYTF	15	TRBJ1-2	TRBV9
CAGRRTGLTGELFF	14	TRBJ2-2	TRBV19
CASSWGVGQPQHF	13	TRBJ1-5	TRBV5-5
CASSERTGLGTEAFF	15	TRBJ1-1	TRBV5-1
CASSFFTAGASDTQYF	16	TRBJ2-3	TRBV5-1
CASSIAAQRTGELFF	15	TRBJ2-2	TRBV19
CASSPGQGYSYGYTF	15	TRBJ1-2	TRBV19
CASSIDRDEQYF	12	TRBJ2-7	TRBV19
CRTGYGYTF	9	TRBJ1-2	TRBV7-8
CASRASGSGNTIYF	14	TRBJ1-3	TRBV6-1
CASSQSGTYNEQFF	14	TRBJ2-1	TRBV7-8
CASLSGQPFSGNTIYF	16	TRBJ1-3	TRBV5-6
CASSGGLQETQYF	13	TRBJ2-5	TRBV2
CASSYQDSNQPQHF	14	TRBJ1-5	TRBV6-6
CASSPRQGPYEQYF	14	TRBJ2-7	TRBV7-2
CASSFFRTSGVANEQYF	17	TRBJ2-7	TRBV7-3
CASSYGSRYNSPLHF	15	TRBJ1-6	TRBV6-5
CASRGTDMNTEAFF	14	TRBJ1-1	TRBV10-2
CASSFRQGANYVPGNTIYF	19	TRBJ1-3	TRBV5-4
CASSEQRGYTDTQYF	15	TRBJ2-3	TRBV6-1
CASGLAPGGSYNEQFF	16	TRBJ2-1	TRBV12-5